This TCR beta chain appears in the sequencing data of a study of T cell responses to AZD1222 COVID-19 vaccine. Study results and limitations: The donor cohort was predominantly white British with a female majority, and clonal diversity may have been underestimated.

Profiled with immunoSEQ multiplex PCR; TCRdb holds only in-frame clones, not every one. The sample shows approximately 150,000 clones, approximately 94% of them seen only once. CDR1 and CDR2 (germline): MDHEN, SYDVKM. Trimming shortened V by 6 bases and J by 1 base, and 18 bases separated the two germline ends. This CDR3 has 16 amino acids. Regarding this clone: Its antigen is unknown.

V gene TRBV28 combines with J gene TRBJ1-2; maybe TRBD1 (6 bases). The sequencing here drew on peripheral blood, taken on day 0 of AZD1222 vaccination. This TCR was recovered from an adult in good health. CDR3 coding DNA: TGTGCCAGCAGCCTGGGGGGACATATCTTTAACTATGGCTACACCTTC. It translates to CASSLGGHIFNYGYTF.